The T cell receptor (beta chain) described here comes from a study of blood T cell repertoires in COVID-19. The data were produced by immunoSEQ multiplex PCR, yet TCRdb's version contains in-frame clones alone and is incomplete. The repertoire holds some 97,000 clones, with more than 90% as singletons. The germline CDR1 and CDR2 sequences are WNHNN and SYGVQD (reference sequence). This CDR3 comprises 14 residues. V was clipped by 4 bases and J by 0 bases, with 9 bases between them. The sequenced sample was peripheral blood. The clonotype was recovered from a man aged 65-85 years with acute or convalescent COVID-19. The genes are TRBV10-1 and TRBJ1-1, with D perhaps matching TRBD1 (5 bases). The CDR3 DNA sequence: TGCGCCAGCAGTGTTGGACAAATGAACACTGAAGCTTTCTTT. Its protein is CASSVGQMNTEAFF.